This record covers a single TCR beta chain. The sample comes from a study of blood T cell repertoires in COVID-19. Germline V gene lookup returns CDR1 KGHDR and CDR2 SFDVKD. The trim removed 3 bases at V and 10 bases at J, leaving 7 bases unmatched. CDR3 length: 13 residues. As handled by the study authors: Amplification with reference gene primers provided the estimates of nucleated cell counts. Sequenced by immunoSEQ multiplex PCR; TCRdb stores in-frame clones only, minus some. The V and J calls and clone size come from that table; D and trimming were worked out from the DNA. The table includes approximately 70,000 clones, 76% detected once.

The chain employs TRBV24-1 and TRBJ1-1, with 7 bases identical to TRBD1. The clonotype originates from a man aged 55 to 70 with COVID-19, enrolled during active disease. Sequenced material: peripheral blood. The CDR3 here is CATSDAGQVGAFF. CDR3 nucleotides: TGTGCCACCAGTGATGCTGGACAGGTCGGAGCTTTCTTT.